A selection of T cell receptor beta chains follows, all from one sample in a study of cytomegalovirus exposure and HLA in healthy donors. Produced via immunoSEQ multiplex PCR; TCRdb's table is partial and in-frame only. The sample includes 110,000 or so clones, approximately 90% seen only once; the top ten take 4% to 5.5%. Sample: PBMCs. Source of these receptors: a man aged 18 to 29 in good health and CMV-seropositive. Each CDR3 is given with its conserved first and last residue. Each record gives: D gene, J gene, V gene, CDR3 protein, CDR3 DNA. D genes are given only for firm matches.

D gene: -; J gene: TRBJ2-5; V gene: TRBV19; CDR3 protein: CASSGEGGGTQYF; CDR3 DNA: TGTGCCAGTAGCGGGGAGGGAGGGGGGACCCAGTACTTC
D gene: -; J gene: TRBJ1-1; V gene: TRBV6-4; CDR3 protein: CASRGLAGTEAFF; CDR3 DNA: TGTGCCAGCAGGGGTCTGGCAGGCACTGAAGCTTTCTTT
D gene: -; J gene: TRBJ2-3; V gene: TRBV19; CDR3 protein: CASSPGGGTDTQYF; CDR3 DNA: TGTGCCAGTAGTCCTGGAGGAGGGACAGATACGCAGTATTTT
D gene: -; J gene: TRBJ1-6; V gene: TRBV11-2; CDR3 protein: CASSLIRGSYNSPLHF; CDR3 DNA: TGTGCCAGCAGCTTGATAAGGGGCTCCTATAATTCACCCCTCCACTTT
D gene: -; J gene: TRBJ2-2; V gene: TRBV6-5; CDR3 protein: CASSYDRNTGELFF; CDR3 DNA: TGTGCCAGCAGTTATGACAGGAACACCGGGGAGCTGTTTTTT
D gene: -; J gene: TRBJ1-6; V gene: TRBV6-5; CDR3 protein: CASSPTFPNSPLHF; CDR3 DNA: TGTGCCAGCAGTCCGACATTTCCCAATTCACCCCTCCACTTT
D gene: -; J gene: TRBJ2-7; V gene: TRBV5-1; CDR3 protein: CASRATDESYEQYF; CDR3 DNA: TGCGCCAGCAGAGCAACAGACGAGTCCTACGAGCAGTACTTC
D gene: -; J gene: TRBJ2-2; V gene: TRBV2; CDR3 protein: CASSGARGTTGELFF; CDR3 DNA: TGTGCCAGCAGTGGTGCCCGGGGGACGACCGGGGAGCTGTTTTTT
D gene: TRBD2; J gene: TRBJ2-5; V gene: TRBV7-2; CDR3 protein: CASSRRGGSEETQYF; CDR3 DNA: TGTGCCAGCAGCCGACGGGGGGGGTCAGAAGAGACCCAGTACTTC
D gene: TRBD1; J gene: TRBJ1-4; V gene: TRBV2; CDR3 protein: CASKKGQGGSEKLFF; CDR3 DNA: TGTGCCAGCAAAAAAGGACAGGGGGGGAGTGAAAAACTGTTTTTT
D gene: -; J gene: TRBJ1-1; V gene: TRBV29-1; CDR3 protein: CSVAGSQGRTFF; CDR3 DNA: TGCAGCGTTGCCGGGTCACAGGGTAGAACTTTCTTT
D gene: -; J gene: TRBJ1-5; V gene: TRBV30; CDR3 protein: CAWSVRGNQPQHF; CDR3 DNA: TGTGCCTGGAGTGTAAGAGGGAATCAGCCCCAGCATTTT
D gene: -; J gene: TRBJ1-5; V gene: TRBV5-8; CDR3 protein: CASSLYGAAQPQHF; CDR3 DNA: TGTGCCAGCAGCCTTTATGGGGCGGCGCAGCCCCAGCATTTT
D gene: TRBD1; J gene: TRBJ1-5; V gene: TRBV11-2; CDR3 protein: CASSPGQGVRQPQHF; CDR3 DNA: TGTGCCAGCAGCCCTGGACAGGGGGTAAGGCAGCCCCAGCATTTT
D gene: TRBD1; J gene: TRBJ2-6; V gene: TRBV10-2; CDR3 protein: CASSSGTGVTGANVLTF; CDR3 DNA: TGCGCCAGCAGCTCCGGGACAGGGGTGACTGGGGCCAACGTCCTGACTTTC
D gene: TRBD1; J gene: TRBJ1-3; V gene: TRBV6-6; CDR3 protein: CASATGVSGNTIYF; CDR3 DNA: TGTGCCAGCGCGACAGGGGTCTCTGGAAACACCATATATTTT
D gene: TRBD2; J gene: TRBJ2-5; V gene: TRBV2; CDR3 protein: CASTLTSGVQETQYF; CDR3 DNA: TGTGCCAGCACCCTGACTAGCGGGGTCCAAGAGACCCAGTACTTC
D gene: TRBD2; J gene: TRBJ2-3; V gene: TRBV7-9; CDR3 protein: CASSRRTSGFTDTQYF; CDR3 DNA: TGTGCCAGCAGCCGTCGGACTAGCGGGTTCACAGATACGCAGTATTTT